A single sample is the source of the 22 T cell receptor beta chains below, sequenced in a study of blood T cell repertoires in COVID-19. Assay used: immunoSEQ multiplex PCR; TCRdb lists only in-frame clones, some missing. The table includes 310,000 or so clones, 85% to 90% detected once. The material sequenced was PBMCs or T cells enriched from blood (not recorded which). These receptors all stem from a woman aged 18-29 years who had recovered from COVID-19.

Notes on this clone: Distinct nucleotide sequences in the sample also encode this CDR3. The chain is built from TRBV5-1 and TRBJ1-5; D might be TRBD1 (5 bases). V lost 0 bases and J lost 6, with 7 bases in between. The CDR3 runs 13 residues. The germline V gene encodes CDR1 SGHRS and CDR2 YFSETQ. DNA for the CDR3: TGCGCCAGCAGCTTGGCCGGGGGTCAGCCCCAGCATTTT. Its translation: CASSLAGGQPQHF.

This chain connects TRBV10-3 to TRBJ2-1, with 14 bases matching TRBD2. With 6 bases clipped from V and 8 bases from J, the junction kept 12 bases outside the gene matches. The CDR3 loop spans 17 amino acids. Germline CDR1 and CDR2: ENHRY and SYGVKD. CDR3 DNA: TGTGCCATCAGCACCGGGACTAGCGGGAGTTTAGGGGATGAGCAGTTCTTC. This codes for CAISTGTSGSLGDEQFF.

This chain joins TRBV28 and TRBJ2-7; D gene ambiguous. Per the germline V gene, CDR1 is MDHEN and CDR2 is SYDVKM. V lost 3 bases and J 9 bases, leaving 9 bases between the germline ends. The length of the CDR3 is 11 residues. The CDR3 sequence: CASSLELRQYF. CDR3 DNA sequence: TGTGCCAGCAGTTTGGAGCTAAGGCAGTACTTC.

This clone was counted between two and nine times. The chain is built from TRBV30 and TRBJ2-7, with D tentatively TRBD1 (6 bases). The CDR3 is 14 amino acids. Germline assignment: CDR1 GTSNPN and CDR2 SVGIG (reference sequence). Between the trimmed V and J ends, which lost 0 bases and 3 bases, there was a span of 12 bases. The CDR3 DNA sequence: TGTGCCTGGAGTGTAAGGGGGTTGGTCTACGAGCAGTACTTC. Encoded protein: CAWSVRGLVYEQYF.

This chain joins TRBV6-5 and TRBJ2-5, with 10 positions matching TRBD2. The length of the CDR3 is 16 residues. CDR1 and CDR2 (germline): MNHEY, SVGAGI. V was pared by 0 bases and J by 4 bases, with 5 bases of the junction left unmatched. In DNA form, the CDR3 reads TGTGCCAGCAGTTACTCGATAGCTAGCGGGAGAGAGACCCAGTACTTC. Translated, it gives CASSYSIASGRETQYF.

CDR3 sequence reads: CASKGASSYNSPLHF. Written as DNA, the CDR3 is TGCGCCAGCAAAGGGGCGAGCTCCTATAATTCACCCCTCCACTTT. This chain uses TRBV5-1 with TRBJ1-6; possibly TRBD1 for D (5 bases). The CDR3 consists of 15 residues. Germline CDR1 SGHRS, CDR2 YFSETQ. Trimming shortened V by 6 bases and J by 0 bases, and 10 bases separated the two germline ends.

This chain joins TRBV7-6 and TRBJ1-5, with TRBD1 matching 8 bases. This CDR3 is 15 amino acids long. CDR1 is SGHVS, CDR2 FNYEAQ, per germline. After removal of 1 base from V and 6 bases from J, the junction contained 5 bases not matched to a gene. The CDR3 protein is CASSLGTGSGQPQHF. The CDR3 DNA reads TGTGCCAGCAGCTTAGGGACAGGGTCGGGTCAGCCCCAGCATTTT. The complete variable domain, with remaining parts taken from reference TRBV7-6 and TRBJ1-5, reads GAGVSQSPRYKVTKRGQDVALRCDPISGHVSLYWYRQALGQGPEFLTYFNYEAQQDKSGLPNDRFSAERPEGSISTLTIQRTEQRDSAMYRCASSLGTGSGQPQHFGDGTRLSIL.

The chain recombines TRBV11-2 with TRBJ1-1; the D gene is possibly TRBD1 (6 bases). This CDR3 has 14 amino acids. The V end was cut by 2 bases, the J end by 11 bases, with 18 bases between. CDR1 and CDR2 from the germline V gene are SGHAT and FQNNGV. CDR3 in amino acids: CASSLRIHYRDAFF. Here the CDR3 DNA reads TGTGCCAGCAGCTTACGAATCCACTACAGGGACGCTTTCTTT.

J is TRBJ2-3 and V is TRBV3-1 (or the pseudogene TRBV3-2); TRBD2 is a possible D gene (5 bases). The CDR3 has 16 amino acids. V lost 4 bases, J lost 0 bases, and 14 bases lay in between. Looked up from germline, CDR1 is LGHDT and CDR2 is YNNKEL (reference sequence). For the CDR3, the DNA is TGTGCCAGCAGCCGCCAGAGGGCCCTTAGCACAGATACGCAGTATTTT. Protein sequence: CASSRQRALSTDTQYF.

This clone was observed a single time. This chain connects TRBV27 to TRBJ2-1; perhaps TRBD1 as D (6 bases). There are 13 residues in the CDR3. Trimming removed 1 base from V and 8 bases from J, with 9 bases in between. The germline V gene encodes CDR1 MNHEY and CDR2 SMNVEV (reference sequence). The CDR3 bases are TGTGCCAGCAGTTTATTACAGGGTCATGAGCAGTTCTTC. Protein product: CASSLLQGHEQFF.

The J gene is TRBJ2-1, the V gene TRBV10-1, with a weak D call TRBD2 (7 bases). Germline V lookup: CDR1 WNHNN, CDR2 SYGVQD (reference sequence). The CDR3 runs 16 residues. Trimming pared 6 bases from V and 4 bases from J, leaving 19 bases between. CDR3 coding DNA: TGCGCCAGCAGCAATACCGCGGGGGCGAAATACAATGAGCAGTTCTTC. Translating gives CASSNTAGAKYNEQFF.

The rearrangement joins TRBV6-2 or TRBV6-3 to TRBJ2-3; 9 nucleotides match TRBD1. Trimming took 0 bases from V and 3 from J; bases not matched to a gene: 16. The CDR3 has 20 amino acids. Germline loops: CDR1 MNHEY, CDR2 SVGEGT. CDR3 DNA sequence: TGTGCCAGCAGTTACTCTCCGACAGGGGGTCGGGGTACCAGTACAGATACGCAGTATTTT. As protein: CASSYSPTGGRGTSTDTQYF.

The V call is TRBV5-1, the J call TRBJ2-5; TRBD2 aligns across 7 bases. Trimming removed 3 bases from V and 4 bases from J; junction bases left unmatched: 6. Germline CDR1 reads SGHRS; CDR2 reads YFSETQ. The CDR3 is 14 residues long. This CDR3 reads CASSSGLETETQYF. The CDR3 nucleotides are TGCGCCAGCAGCTCCGGACTAGAAACAGAGACCCAGTACTTC.

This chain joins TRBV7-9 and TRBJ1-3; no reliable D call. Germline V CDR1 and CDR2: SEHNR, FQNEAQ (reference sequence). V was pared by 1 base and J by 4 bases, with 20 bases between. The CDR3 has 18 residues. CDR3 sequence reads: CASSLGRLRDIPGNTIYF. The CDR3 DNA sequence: TGTGCCAGCAGCTTAGGACGATTACGCGACATCCCGGGAAACACCATATATTTT.

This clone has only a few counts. Here the CDR3 DNA reads TGTGCCTGTCCAGGGTCAACTAATGAAAAACTGTTTTTT. Residues: CACPGSTNEKLFF. This chain joins TRBV30 and TRBJ1-4, with a possible D match to TRBD1 (5 bases). There are 13 residues in the CDR3. Deletions cut 6 bases from V and 0 bases from J, with 8 bases between. The germline gives CDR1 GTSNPN, CDR2 SVGIG (reference sequence).

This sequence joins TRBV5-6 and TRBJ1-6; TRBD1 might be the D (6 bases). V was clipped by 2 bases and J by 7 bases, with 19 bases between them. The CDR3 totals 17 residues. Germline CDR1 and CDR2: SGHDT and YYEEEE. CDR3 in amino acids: CASSLQGFPLENSPLHF. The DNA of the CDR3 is TGTGCCAGCAGCTTACAGGGATTTCCACTAGAGAATTCACCCCTCCACTTT.

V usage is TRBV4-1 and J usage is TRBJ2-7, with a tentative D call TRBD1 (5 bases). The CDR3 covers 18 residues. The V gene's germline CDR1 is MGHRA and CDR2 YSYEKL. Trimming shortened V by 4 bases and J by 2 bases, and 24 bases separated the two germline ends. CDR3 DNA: TGCGCCAGCAGCCCAAGTCGAATACTCAGGGTGTCGACCTACGAGCAGTACTTC. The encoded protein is CASSPSRILRVSTYEQYF.

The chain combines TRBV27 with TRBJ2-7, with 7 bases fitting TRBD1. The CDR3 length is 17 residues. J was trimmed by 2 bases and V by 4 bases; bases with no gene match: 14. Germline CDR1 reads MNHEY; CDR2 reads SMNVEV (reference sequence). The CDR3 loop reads CASSSPIGYGQAYEQYF. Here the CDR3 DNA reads TGTGCCAGCAGTTCCCCAATAGGTTACGGACAGGCCTACGAGCAGTACTTC.

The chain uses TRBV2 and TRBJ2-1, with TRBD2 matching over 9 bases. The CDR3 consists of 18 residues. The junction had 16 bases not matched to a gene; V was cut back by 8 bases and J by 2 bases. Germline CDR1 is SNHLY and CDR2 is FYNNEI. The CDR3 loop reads CASAGSSGISFTYNEQFF. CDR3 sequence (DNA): TGTGCCAGCGCCGGTTCTAGCGGGATCTCCTTCACCTACAATGAGCAGTTCTTC.

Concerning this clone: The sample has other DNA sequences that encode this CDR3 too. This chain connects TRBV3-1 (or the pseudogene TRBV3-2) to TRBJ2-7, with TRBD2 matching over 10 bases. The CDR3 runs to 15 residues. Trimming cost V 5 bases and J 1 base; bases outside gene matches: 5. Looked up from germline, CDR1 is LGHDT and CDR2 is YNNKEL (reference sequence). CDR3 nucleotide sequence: TGTGCCAGCAGCTGGACTAGCGGATCTTCCTACGAGCAGTACTTC. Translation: CASSWTSGSSYEQYF.

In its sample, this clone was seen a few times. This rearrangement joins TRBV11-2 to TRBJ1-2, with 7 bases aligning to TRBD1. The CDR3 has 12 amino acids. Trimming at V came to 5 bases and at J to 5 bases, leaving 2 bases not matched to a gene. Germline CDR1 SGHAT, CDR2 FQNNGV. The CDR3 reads CASSTQGYGYTF. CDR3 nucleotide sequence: TGTGCCAGCAGCACACAGGGGTATGGCTACACCTTC. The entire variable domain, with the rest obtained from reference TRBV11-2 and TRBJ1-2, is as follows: EAGVAQSPRYKIIEKRQSVAFWCNPISGHATLYWYQQILGQGPKLLIQFQNNGVVDDSQLPKDRFSAERLKGVDSTLKIQPAKLEDSAVYLCASSTQGYGYTFGSGTRLTVV.

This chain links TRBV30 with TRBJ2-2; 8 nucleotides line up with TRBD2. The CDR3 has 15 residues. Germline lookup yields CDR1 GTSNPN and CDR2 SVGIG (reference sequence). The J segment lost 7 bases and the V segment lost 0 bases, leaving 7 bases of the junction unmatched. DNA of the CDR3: TGTGCCTGGAGTGTAAGCGGGACTAGTATCGGGGAGCTGTTTTTT. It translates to CAWSVSGTSIGELFF.